This T cell receptor beta chain was found in a study of tumor-infiltrating lymphocytes in localized non-small cell lung cancer. Study in general: Some samples were collected after neoadjuvant chemotherapy; smokers, never-smokers and several histologies were included.

CDR3 size: 19 residues. Looked up from germline, CDR1 is SGHTA and CDR2 is FQGNSA. V dropped 5 bases and J dropped 0; count of bases not matched to a gene: 11. TCRdb's copy holds only in-frame clones and misses some; the assay was immunoSEQ multiplex PCR. The sample gives some 2,600 clones, 50% to 70% of which show up once; about 8.6% is in the top ten. The chain uses TRBV7-2 and TRBJ2-1, with 12 bases identical to TRBD2. The sequenced sample was uninvolved lung tissue not adjacent to the tumor. The sequence came from a human donor with non-small cell lung cancer. The CDR3 nucleotides read TGTGCCAGCAGCACATCACTCGGACTAGCGGGACACTCCTACAATGAGCAGTTCTTC. This sequence encodes CASSTSLGLAGHSYNEQFF. The variable domain in full, completed from reference TRBV7-2 and TRBJ2-1, reads GAGVSQSPSNKVTEKGKDVELRCDPISGHTALYWYRQSLGQGLEFLIYFQGNSAPDKSGLPSDRFSAERTGGSVSTLTIQRTQQEDSAVYLCASSTSLGLAGHSYNEQFFGPGTRLTVL.